Here is one TCR beta chain with its context. RNA in amounts of roughly 0.5 to 1 ug was reverse transcribed with random hexamers. One entry per CDR3 protein, called by TCRdb with MiXCR from the immunoSEQ multiplex PCR reads. This table holds a few hundred thousand distinct CDR3 sequences, 75% to 85% found once. CDR3 size: 19 residues. The data originate from a study of CD8 T cells in Susac syndrome. TCR beta was sequenced from blood CD8+ and CD4+ T cells. Through negative isolation, CD4+ and CD8+ T cells were obtained, while TEMRA cells were enriched using FACS. The rearrangement joins TRBV21-1 to TRBJ2-2; the table's D call, TRBD2, was not checked against the DNA. TRBV21-1 is a pseudogene locus. The receptor was derived from a human donor with multiple sclerosis. The sequenced material came from CD8+ T cells from PBMCs. CDR3 sequence reads: CASSKGNLAGGINTGELFF. The CDR3, as DNA: TGTGCCAGCAGCAAAGGAAACCTAGCGGGAGGGATTAACACCGGGGAGCTGTTTTTT.